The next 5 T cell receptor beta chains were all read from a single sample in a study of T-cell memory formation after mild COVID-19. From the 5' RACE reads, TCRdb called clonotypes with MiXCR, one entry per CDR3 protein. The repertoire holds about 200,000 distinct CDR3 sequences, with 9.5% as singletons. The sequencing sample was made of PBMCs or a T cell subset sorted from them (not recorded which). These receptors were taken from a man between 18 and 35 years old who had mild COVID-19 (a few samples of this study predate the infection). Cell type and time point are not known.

The CDR3 is CASSLPGTYEQYF. The DNA for the CDR3 is TGTGCCAGCAGCTTACCAGGGACCTACGAGCAGTACTTC. This chain connects TRBV13 to TRBJ2-7, with TRBD1 as a possible D gene (5 bases). V shed 2 bases and J shed 2 bases, with 7 bases lying between them. The germline V gene encodes CDR1 PRHDT and CDR2 FYEKMQ (reference sequence). The CDR3 has 13 residues.

The CDR3 here is CASSLGTDPYEQYV. The CDR3 coding sequence is TGTGCCAGCAGCTTAGGTACTGACCCCTACGAGCAGTACGTC. J is TRBJ2-7 and V is TRBV7-9; D is unresolved. Trimming took 1 base from V and 2 from J, leaving 9 bases between them. CDR3 length: 14 amino acids. CDR1 is SEHNR and CDR2 is FQNEAQ in the germline V gene (reference sequence).

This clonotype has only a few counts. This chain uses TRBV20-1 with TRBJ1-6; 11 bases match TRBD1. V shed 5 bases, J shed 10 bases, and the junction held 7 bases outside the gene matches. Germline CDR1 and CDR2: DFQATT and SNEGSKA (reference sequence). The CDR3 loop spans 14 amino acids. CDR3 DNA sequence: TGCAGTGCTGGACGGACAGGGGGCCGCTCACCCCTCCACTTT. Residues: CSAGRTGGRSPLHF.

The CDR3 DNA reads TGTGCCAGCAACGTAGGAACAACGAGTCAGCCCCAGCATTTT. Protein product: CASNVGTTSQPQHF. The V and J genes are TRBV12-3 or TRBV12-4 and TRBJ1-5; D gene uncertain. The ends were cut back, 7 bases at V and 6 bases at J, with 16 bases in the middle. This CDR3 has 14 residues.

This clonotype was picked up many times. CDR3 residues: CASSQWALAKNIQYF. CDR3 nucleotide sequence: TGCGCCAGCAGCCAATGGGCGTTAGCCAAAAACATTCAGTACTTC. The rearrangement joins TRBV5-1 to TRBJ2-4; no clear D gene. Germline CDR1 is SGHRS and CDR2 is YFSETQ. The CDR3 is 15 residues long. The V and J ends lost 4 bases and 0 bases respectively, with 11 bases between them. Full variable domain (outside the CDR3, taken from reference TRBV5-1 and TRBJ2-4): KAGVTQTPRYLIKTRGQQVTLSCSPISGHRSVSWYQQTPGQGLQFLFEYFSETQRNKGNFPGRFSGRQFSNSRSEMNVSTLELGDSALYLCASSQWALAKNIQYFGAGTRLSVL.